This TCR beta chain was captured in a study of blood T cell repertoires in COVID-19. Germline CDR1 and CDR2: MNHNS and SASEGT. V was trimmed by 3 bases and J by 4 bases, leaving 12 bases between them. The CDR3 runs 15 residues. Under the authors' procedure: Estimation of nucleated cell counts relied on the amplification of reference gene primers. Method: immunoSEQ multiplex PCR; TCRdb's copy keeps in-frame clones and lacks some. V and J calls and clone size are those listed in that table; D and trimming were worked out from the DNA. The table lists 110,000 to 150,000 clones, 75% to 90% of them singletons.

V usage is TRBV6-1 and J usage is TRBJ2-2, with D perhaps matching TRBD2 (6 bases). This receptor was identified in a man aged 60-69 years who had recovered from COVID-19. Source material: PBMCs or T cells enriched from blood (not recorded which). The CDR3 sequence: CASSEALAVTGELFF. For the CDR3, the DNA is TGTGCCAGCAGTGAGGCCTTAGCGGTCACCGGGGAGCTGTTTTTT.